This TCR beta chain was sequenced during a study of vaccination effects on CD4 cells after COVID-19. Having been cultured for approximately ten days, the cells underwent CD4+ T cell isolation. Regarding this clone: Its antigen remains unknown.

Clones were read by immunoSEQ multiplex PCR, and TCRdb kept only the in-frame ones, dropping some. The sample records about 58,000 clones, 70% to 80% being singletons. This receptor was identified in a human donor who received a COVID-19 vaccine. Sequencing was performed on CD4+ T cells from PBMCs cultured without peptide, taken before COVID-19 vaccination.

Written as DNA, the CDR3 is TGTGCCACCAGAGTGAAAGGTCACAGAGAAGAGACCCAGTACTTC. As protein: CATRVKGHREETQYF. The chain links TRBV15 to TRBJ2-5; D is ambiguous. The germline V and J ends were trimmed by 6 bases and 3 bases, with 17 bases remaining between them. Germline loops: CDR1 LNHNV, CDR2 YYDKDF (reference sequence). The CDR3 consists of 15 residues.